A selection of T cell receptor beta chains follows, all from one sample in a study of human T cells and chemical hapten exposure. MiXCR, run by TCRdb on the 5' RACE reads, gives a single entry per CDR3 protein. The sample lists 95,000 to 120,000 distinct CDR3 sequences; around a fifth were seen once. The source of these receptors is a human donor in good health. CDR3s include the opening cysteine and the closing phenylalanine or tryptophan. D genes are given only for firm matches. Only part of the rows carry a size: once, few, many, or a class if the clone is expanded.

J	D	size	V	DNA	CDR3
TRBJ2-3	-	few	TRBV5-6	TGTGCCAGCAGCTTGGGGATTTACACAGATACGCAGTATTTT	CASSLGIYTDTQYF
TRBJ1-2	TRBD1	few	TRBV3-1	TGTGCCAGCAGCCAAGGAGGGGACAGATACGGATATGGCTACACCTTC	CASSQGGDRYGYGYTF
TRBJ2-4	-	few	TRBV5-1	TGCGCCAGCAGCTTCGCGCTAGTAGGGGAAAACATTCAGTACTTC	CASSFALVGENIQYF
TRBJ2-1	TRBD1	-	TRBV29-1	TGCAGCGTTCGGGGACAGGGATTCCACTACAATGAGCAGTTCTTC	CSVRGQGFHYNEQFF
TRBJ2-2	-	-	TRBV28	TGTGCCAGCAGAATGGGACCGAACACCGGGGAGCTGTTTTTT	CASRMGPNTGELFF
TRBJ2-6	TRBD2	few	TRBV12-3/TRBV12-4	TGTGCCAGCAGTTTCCTTAGCGGGTCTGGGGCCAACGTCCTGACTTTC	CASSFLSGSGANVLTF
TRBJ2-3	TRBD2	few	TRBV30	TGTGCCTGGGCGCCCCCCGGACTAGCGGCAAGCACAGATACGCAGTATTTT	CAWAPPGLAASTDTQYF
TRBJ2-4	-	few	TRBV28	TGTGCCAGCACCCATCTTTACGACAGCAGCATTCAGTACTTC	CASTHLYDSSIQYF
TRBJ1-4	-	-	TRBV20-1	TGCAGTGCTAACATCGGAGGTGGTTTGGTGTTTTTT	CSANIGGGLVFF
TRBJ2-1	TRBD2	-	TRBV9	TGTGCCAGCAGCGTATCCGGTACCGGACTAGCGAGGACCTACAATGAGCAGTTCTTC	CASSVSGTGLARTYNEQFF
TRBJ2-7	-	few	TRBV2	TGTGCCAGCCGGGACTTGGACTTC	CASRDLDF
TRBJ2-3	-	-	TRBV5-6	TGTGCCAGCAGCTTGGCCTTCGGTGCTAGCACAGATACGCAGTATTTT	CASSLAFGASTDTQYF
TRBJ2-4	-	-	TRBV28	TGTGCCAGCAGTTTATCCCGTCGGGGTATGGACATTCAGTACTTC	CASSLSRRGMDIQYF
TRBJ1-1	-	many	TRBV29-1	TGCAGCGTTGAGGGGGGGGGGACTGAAGCTTTCTTT	CSVEGGGTEAFF
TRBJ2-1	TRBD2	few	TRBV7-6	TGTGCCAGCAGCTTAGTTCCTAGTAGCGGGACTTACAATGAGCAGTTCTTC	CASSLVPSSGTYNEQFF
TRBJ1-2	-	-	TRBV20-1	TGCAGTGCTAGAGATGTGAGGGGGGCGGCTGGCTACACCTTC	CSARDVRGAAGYTF
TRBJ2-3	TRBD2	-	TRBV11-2	TGTGCCAGCAGCTTAGATCGGGCGGGAGGGTCAGATACGCAGTATTTT	CASSLDRAGGSDTQYF
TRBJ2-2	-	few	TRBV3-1	TGTGCCAGCAGCCAAGGCGTGGACACCGGGGAGCTGTTTTTT	CASSQGVDTGELFF
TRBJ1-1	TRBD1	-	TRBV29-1	TGCAGCGTGCACAGGGGATCGGGTGAAGCTTTCTTT	CSVHRGSGEAFF
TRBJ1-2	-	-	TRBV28	TGTGCCAGCAGTTTTGTACCCGCTCCCTATAACTATGGCTACACCTTC	CASSFVPAPYNYGYTF
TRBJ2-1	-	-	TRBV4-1	TGCGCCAGCAGCTCGGACGGGGCGGGGAGCTCCTACAATGAGCAGTTCTTC	CASSSDGAGSSYNEQFF
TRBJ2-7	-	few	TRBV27	TGTGCCAGCAGTCCTGGCGGACTATTCTACGAGCAGTACTTC	CASSPGGLFYEQYF
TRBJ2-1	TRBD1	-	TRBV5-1	TGCGCCAGCAGCCCCCAGGCGGGTGGGACAGCATACAATGAGCAGTTCTTC	CASSPQAGGTAYNEQFF
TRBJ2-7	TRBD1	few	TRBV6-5	TGTGCCAGCAGTTCCAAGCAGAGACAGGGCTACGAGCAGTACTTC	CASSSKQRQGYEQYF
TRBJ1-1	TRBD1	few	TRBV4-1	TGCGCCAGCAGCCAGCTCTACAGGGGCCCAAACACTGAAGCTTTCTTT	CASSQLYRGPNTEAFF
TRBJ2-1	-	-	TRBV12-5	TGTGCTAGTGGTCGTCTCGGCGTGGGTGAGCAGTTCTTC	CASGRLGVGEQFF
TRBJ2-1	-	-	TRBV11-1	TGTGCCAGCAGCCCGAAGAGCAACCATGAGCAGTTCTTC	CASSPKSNHEQFF
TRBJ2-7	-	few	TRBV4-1	TGCGCCAGCAGCCAACGGTCGGACAGCCCCTACGAGCAGTACTTC	CASSQRSDSPYEQYF
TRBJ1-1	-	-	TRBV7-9	TGTGCCAGCAGCTTAGGCCCTAATGAAGCTCTCTTT	CASSLGPNEALF
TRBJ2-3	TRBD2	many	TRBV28	TGTGCCAGTCTAGCGGGAGGGTCGACAGATACGCAGTATTTT	CASLAGGSTDTQYF
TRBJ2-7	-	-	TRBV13	TGTGCCAGCAGTACCCGATGGACGGACTACGAGCAGTACTTC	CASSTRWTDYEQYF
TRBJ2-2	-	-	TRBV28	TGTGCCAGCAGTTCCCAGAACACCGGGGAGCTGTTTTTT	CASSSQNTGELFF
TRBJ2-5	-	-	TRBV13	TGTGCCAGCAGCTTGATGGAGACCCAGTACTTC	CASSLMETQYF